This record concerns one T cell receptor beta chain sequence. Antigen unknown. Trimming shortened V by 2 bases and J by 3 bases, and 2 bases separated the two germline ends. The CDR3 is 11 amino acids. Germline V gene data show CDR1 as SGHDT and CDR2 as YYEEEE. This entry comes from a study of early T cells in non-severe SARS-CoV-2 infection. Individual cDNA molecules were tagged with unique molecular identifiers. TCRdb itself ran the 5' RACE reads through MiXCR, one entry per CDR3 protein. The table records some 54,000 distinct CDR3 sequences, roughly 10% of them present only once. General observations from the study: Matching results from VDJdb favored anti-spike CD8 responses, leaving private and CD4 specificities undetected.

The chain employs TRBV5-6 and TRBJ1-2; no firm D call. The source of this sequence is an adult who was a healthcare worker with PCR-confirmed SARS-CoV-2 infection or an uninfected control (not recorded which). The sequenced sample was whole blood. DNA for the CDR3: TGTGCCAGCAGCTTCCACTATGGCTACACCTTC. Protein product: CASSFHYGYTF.